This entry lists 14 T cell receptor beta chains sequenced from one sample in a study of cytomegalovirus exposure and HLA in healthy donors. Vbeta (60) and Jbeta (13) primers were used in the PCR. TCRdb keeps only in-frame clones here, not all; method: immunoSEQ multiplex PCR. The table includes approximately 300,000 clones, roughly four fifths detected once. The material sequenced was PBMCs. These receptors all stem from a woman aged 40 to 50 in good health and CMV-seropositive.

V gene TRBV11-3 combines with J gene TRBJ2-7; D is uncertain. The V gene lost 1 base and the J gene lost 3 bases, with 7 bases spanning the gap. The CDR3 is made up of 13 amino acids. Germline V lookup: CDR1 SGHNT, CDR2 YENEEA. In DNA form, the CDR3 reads TGTGCCAGCAGCTTAGCCCTAGGCTACGAGCAGTACTTC. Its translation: CASSLALGYEQYF.

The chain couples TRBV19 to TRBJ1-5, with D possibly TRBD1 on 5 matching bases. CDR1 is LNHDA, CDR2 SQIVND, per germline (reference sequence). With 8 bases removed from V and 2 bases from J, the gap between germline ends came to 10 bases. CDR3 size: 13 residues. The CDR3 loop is CASFGRGNQPQHF. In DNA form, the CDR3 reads TGTGCCAGTTTCGGCAGGGGCAATCAGCCCCAGCATTTT.

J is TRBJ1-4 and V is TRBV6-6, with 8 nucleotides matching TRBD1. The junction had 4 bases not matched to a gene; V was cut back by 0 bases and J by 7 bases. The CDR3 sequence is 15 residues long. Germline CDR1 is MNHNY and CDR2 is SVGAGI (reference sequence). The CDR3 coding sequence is TGTGCCAGCAGTTACTCCCGGGACAGGCCTGAAAAACTGTTTTTT. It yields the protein CASSYSRDRPEKLFF.

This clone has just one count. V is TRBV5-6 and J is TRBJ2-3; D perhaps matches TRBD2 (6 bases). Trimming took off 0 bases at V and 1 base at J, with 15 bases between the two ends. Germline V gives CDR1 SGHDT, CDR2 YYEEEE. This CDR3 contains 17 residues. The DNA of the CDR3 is TGTGCCAGCAGCTTGGCCGGGCAGACGGGAGGCACAGATACGCAGTATTTT. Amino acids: CASSLAGQTGGTDTQYF.

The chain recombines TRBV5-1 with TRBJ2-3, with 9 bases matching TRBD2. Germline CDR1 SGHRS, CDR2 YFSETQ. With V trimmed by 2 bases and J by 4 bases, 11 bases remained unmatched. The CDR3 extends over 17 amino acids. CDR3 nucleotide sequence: TGCGCCAGCAGCTTCACGACTAGCGGAGCGGGTGCAGATACGCAGTATTTT. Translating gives CASSFTTSGAGADTQYF. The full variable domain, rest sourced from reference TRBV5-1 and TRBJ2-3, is KAGVTQTPRYLIKTRGQQVTLSCSPISGHRSVSWYQQTPGQGLQFLFEYFSETQRNKGNFPGRFSGRQFSNSRSEMNVSTLELGDSALYLCASSFTTSGAGADTQYFGPGTRLTVL.

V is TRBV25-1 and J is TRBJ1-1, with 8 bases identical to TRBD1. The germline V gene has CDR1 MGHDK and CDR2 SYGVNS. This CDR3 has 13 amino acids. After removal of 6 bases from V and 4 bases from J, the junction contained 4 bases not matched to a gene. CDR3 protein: CASSRTGLTEAFF. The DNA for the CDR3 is TGTGCCAGCAGCCGGACAGGGCTCACTGAAGCTTTCTTT.

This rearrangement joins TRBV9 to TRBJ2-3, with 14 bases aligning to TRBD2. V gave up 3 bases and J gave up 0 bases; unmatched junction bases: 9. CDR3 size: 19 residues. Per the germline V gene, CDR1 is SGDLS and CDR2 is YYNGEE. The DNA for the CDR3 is TGTGCCAGCAGCGCTCCCGGGACTAGCGGGAGCGAGAGCACAGATACGCAGTATTTT. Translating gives CASSAPGTSGSESTDTQYF. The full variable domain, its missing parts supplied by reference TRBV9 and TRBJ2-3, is DSGVTQTPKHLITATGQRVTLRCSPRSGDLSVYWYQQSLDQGLQFLIQYYNGEERAKGNILERFSAQQFPDLHSELNLSSLELGDSALYFCASSAPGTSGSESTDTQYFGPGTRLTVL.

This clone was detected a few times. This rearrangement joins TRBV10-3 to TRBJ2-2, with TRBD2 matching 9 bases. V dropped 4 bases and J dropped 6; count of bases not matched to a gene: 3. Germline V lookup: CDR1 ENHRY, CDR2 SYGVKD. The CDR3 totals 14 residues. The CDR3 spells CAISGGRAPGELFF. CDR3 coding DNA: TGTGCCATCAGTGGCGGGAGGGCCCCCGGGGAGCTGTTTTTT.

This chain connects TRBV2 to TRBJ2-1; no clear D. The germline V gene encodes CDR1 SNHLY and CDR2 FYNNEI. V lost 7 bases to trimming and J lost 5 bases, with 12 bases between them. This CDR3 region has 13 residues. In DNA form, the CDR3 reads TGTGCCAGCATCTCTGTTTCGGACAATGAGCAGTTCTTC. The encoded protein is CASISVSDNEQFF.

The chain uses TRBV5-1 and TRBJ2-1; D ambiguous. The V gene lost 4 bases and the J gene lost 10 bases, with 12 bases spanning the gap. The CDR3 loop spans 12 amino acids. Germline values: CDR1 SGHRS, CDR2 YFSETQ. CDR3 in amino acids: CASSLTRQEQFF. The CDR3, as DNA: TGCGCCAGCAGCCTGACCAGACAAGAGCAGTTCTTC.

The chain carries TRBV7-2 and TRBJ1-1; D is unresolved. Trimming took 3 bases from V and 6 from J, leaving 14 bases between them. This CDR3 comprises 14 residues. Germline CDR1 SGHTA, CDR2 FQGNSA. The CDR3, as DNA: TGTGCCAGCAGCTTGTCGCCCCGAGGCGCTGAAGCTTTCTTT. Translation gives CASSLSPRGAEAFF. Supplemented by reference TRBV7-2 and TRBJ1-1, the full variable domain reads GAGVSQSPSNKVTEKGKDVELRCDPISGHTALYWYRQSLGQGLEFLIYFQGNSAPDKSGLPSDRFSAERTGGSVSTLTIQRTQQEDSAVYLCASSLSPRGAEAFFGQGTRLTVV.

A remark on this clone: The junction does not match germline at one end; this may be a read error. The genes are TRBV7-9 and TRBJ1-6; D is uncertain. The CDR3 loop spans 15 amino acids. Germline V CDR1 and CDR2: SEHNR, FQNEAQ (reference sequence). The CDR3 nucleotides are TGTTCCAGCAGCTTAGGGAGCAGTCTTAATTTGCCCCTCCACTTT. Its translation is CSSSLGSSLNLPLHF.

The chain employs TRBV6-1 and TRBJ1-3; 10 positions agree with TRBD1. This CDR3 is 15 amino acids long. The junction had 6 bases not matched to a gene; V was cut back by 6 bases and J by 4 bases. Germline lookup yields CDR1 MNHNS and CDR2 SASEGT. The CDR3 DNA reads TGTGCCAGCAGCCAGGGACAGGGGACGGGAAACACCATATATTTT. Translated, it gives CASSQGQGTGNTIYF.

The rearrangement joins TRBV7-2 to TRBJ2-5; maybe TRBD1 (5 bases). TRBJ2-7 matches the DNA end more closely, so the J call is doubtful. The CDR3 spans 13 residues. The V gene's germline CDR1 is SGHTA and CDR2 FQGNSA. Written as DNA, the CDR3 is TGTGCCAGCAGCTTAGACAGGCTAGGCGAGCAGTACTTC. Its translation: CASSLDRLGEQYF.